This T cell receptor beta chain was observed in a study of neurological immune-mediated disorders (dated by TCRdb to about 2019). About the investigation overall: Of the approximately 34 multiple sclerosis patients, about 31 had relapsing-remitting MS and 3 had secondary progressive MS. Using UMI-based sequencing, the study compared peripheral blood TCR-beta repertoires from patients with HTLV-I-associated myelopathy (HAM/TSP), patients with multiple sclerosis, and healthy controls. The roughly 110 TCR-beta libraries covered PBMC samples along with longitudinal samples, technical triplicates, and paired sorted CD4+ and CD8+ T-cell subsets. Of the approximately 68 subjects in the cohort, about 14 were HAM/TSP patients, around 34 were multiple sclerosis patients, and about 20 were healthy controls. General study outcomes and caveats: TCR clonal expansion was highest in HAM/TSP patients and lowest in MS patients, with MS patients falling below even healthy controls. No identical CDR3 amino acid sequences were found to be shared among expanded clones across subjects, suggesting that TCR-beta repertoires were private in all groups. The MS cluster showed no association with clinical or MRI features, and the authors stated that larger cohorts are needed. In a phylogenetic analysis, the repertoires of 18 out of 34 MS patients fell into a single cluster of related CDR3 sequences, pointing to a possible signature at the repertoire level.

Reading from cysteine to phenylalanine, the CDR3 counts 15 amino acids. Only CDR3 DNA remains: 45 bases, in frame from the first base. CDR1 MNHNS and CDR2 SASEGT were looked up in the germline V gene. The V and J ends are trimmed by 1 base and 0 bases, leaving 6 bases between them. cDNA was synthesized by template-switch 5'RACE using a primer carrying a 10-nucleotide random unique molecular identifier by which each TCR transcript was tagged. Each sequencing run produced over 190 million TCR-beta sequences covering 15-18 subjects. The RNeasy kit was used for extraction of total RNA. Using the KAPA Real-time Library Amplification kit, TCR-beta VDJ regions were amplified with primers for the TCR constant region and the 5'RACE anchor. A first PCR added sample indexes and Illumina adaptors, after which a second PCR increased the library yield. After purification with Ampure beads, the TCR product of roughly 650 bp was size-selected on a 2% E-gel SizeSelection system. Library quality was checked on a Bioanalyzer, concentration was measured with Qubit, and libraries were quantified with the Kapa Library Quantification kit before pooling. Libraries were sequenced paired-end 2 x 150 bp on an Illumina HiSeq 2500. To increase sequence diversity, about 25-31% phiX was spiked into each library pool. Regarding the original processing steps: Quality-filtered reads were processed with the UMI-based MiGEC pipeline, which removed over 75% of raw TCR sequences during error correction. VDJ genes were aligned to IMGT germline references, and clonotypes were defined by unique CDR3 amino acid sequence plus V-J genes. VDJtools evaluated clonal expansion, Shannon diversity and CDR3 relatedness (CalcPairwiseDistances, ClusterSamples); CLCbio workbench built phylogenetic trees. Using coefficient-of-variation modelling across technical triplicates, the study counted a clone as expanded if it had at least 8 unique UMIs. TCRdb reprocessing: public reads trimmed at Q25 with fastp, clones called with MiXCR, in-frame beta chains kept. When rows share a CDR3 protein, they turn into one entry using the most common DNA and genes. For this entry, the V and J calls and clone size follow TCRdb and not the study's own pipeline. This sample has some 66,000 distinct CDR3 sequences in its table, and 3.4% of those were observed once. The top ten hold 3% to 4% of the sample.

This clonotype came up many times. Its antigen target is currently unknown. Base qualities were left out, and no much larger clone turns up one base away. For the unsorted PBMC libraries, 2 million PBMCs were stored in RNAlater at -80 degrees C until RNA extraction and were used to generate the libraries. Multiple sclerosis patients were enrolled in a US clinical protocol under which disease progression was evaluated by magnetic resonance imaging. Peripheral blood underwent Ficoll-Hypaque density gradient centrifugation to isolate PBMCs, which were then cryopreserved in liquid nitrogen. Rearrangement joined TRBV6-1 to TRBJ1-4, with TRBD1 perhaps the D gene, on 5 matching bases. Sequenced: PBMCs. The TCR originated in a middle-aged man with multiple sclerosis. CDR3 protein: CASSEGGATNEKLFF. The bases are TGTGCCAGCAGTGAAGGAGGGGCAACTAATGAAAAACTGTTTTTT.